These 32 T cell receptor beta chains share one sample of origin, sequenced in a study of early T cells in non-severe SARS-CoV-2 infection. A single record per CDR3 protein comes from TCRdb applying MiXCR to the 5' RACE reads. The table includes 29,000 or so distinct CDR3 sequences, over 8.5% detected once. Sequenced sample: whole blood. The receptor source for this set is an adult who was a healthcare worker with PCR-confirmed SARS-CoV-2 infection or an uninfected control (not recorded which).

This clonotype occurred many times. This chain connects TRBV30 to TRBJ1-1; D is ambiguous. Germline CDR1 and CDR2: GTSNPN and SVGIG (reference sequence). Trimming removed 0 bases at V and 1 base at J, with 6 bases between. CDR3 length: 13 residues. DNA of the CDR3: TGTGCCTGGAGTGTACGTCCGAACACTGAAGCTTTCTTT. It yields the protein CAWSVRPNTEAFF.

This clonotype was recorded many times. The gene calls are TRBV6-5 and TRBJ1-1; weak D call: TRBD1 (5 bases). CDR3 length equals 15 residues. CDR1 MNHEY and CDR2 SVGAGI come from the germline V gene. Trimming shortened V by 7 bases and J by 2 bases, and 17 bases separated the two germline ends. CDR3 sequence: CASTPAQGGNTEAFF. The CDR3 DNA reads as TGTGCCAGCACCCCGGCCCAGGGAGGAAACACTGAAGCTTTCTTT.

This chain joins TRBV3-1 and TRBJ2-5, with 9 bases aligning to TRBD2. Germline CDR1 and CDR2: LGHDT and YNNKEL (reference sequence). This CDR3 is 16 amino acids long. Trimming cost V 1 base and J 6 bases; bases outside gene matches: 9. The CDR3 protein is CASSQVGGGAPKTQYF. In DNA form, the CDR3 reads TGTGCCAGCAGCCAAGTGGGCGGGGGGGCCCCAAAGACCCAGTACTTC.

This clonotype was counted ten times or more. The chain joins TRBV4-3 to TRBJ1-2, with a weak D call TRBD1 (6 bases). Germline CDR1 reads LGHNA; CDR2 reads YSLEER. The CDR3 contains 15 residues. The V gene lost 1 base and the J gene lost 4 bases, with 13 bases spanning the gap. CDR3 region: CASSQGPRGAYGYTF. CDR3 sequence (DNA): TGCGCCAGCAGCCAAGGCCCCAGGGGCGCCTATGGCTACACCTTC.

This clonotype came up many times. The V and J genes are TRBV10-3 and TRBJ2-4, with D possibly being TRBD2 (6 bases). The ends were cut back, 8 bases at V and 0 bases at J, with 14 bases in the middle. CDR3 length: 15 residues. Germline lookup yields CDR1 ENHRY and CDR2 SYGVKD. The CDR3 loop is CAIRGGGGAKNIQYF. In DNA form, the CDR3 reads TGTGCCATCCGGGGAGGTGGGGGAGCCAAAAACATTCAGTACTTC.

The chain's CDR3 is CASTQGGARGYTF. The CDR3 DNA is TGTGCCAGCACCCAGGGGGGGGCCCGAGGCTACACCTTC. The chain employs TRBV5-6 and TRBJ1-2; 7 bases match TRBD1. CDR1 is SGHDT and CDR2 is YYEEEE in the germline V gene. J gave up 8 bases and V 6 bases, and 10 bases lay outside the gene matches. CDR3 length equals 13 residues.

This clonotype was recorded many times. This chain connects TRBV28 to TRBJ1-1; D not certain. From germline, CDR1 is MDHEN and CDR2 SYDVKM. The ends were cut back, 6 bases at V and 0 bases at J, with 8 bases in the middle. This CDR3 has 13 residues. Here the CDR3 DNA reads TGTGCCAGCAGAGTTTTGATGAACACTGAAGCTTTCTTT. Amino acid sequence: CASRVLMNTEAFF.

Within the sample, this clonotype is medium-sized (0.01 to 0.1%). The chain has TRBV7-2 and TRBJ2-3; D might be TRBD1 (5 bases). The V gene's germline CDR1 is SGHTA and CDR2 FQGNSA. V dropped 5 bases and J dropped 2 bases, with 11 bases sitting between them. This CDR3 contains 14 residues. The CDR3 nucleotides read TGTGCCAGCAGCATAGGGGCGGACACAGATACGCAGTATTTT. This translates into CASSIGADTDTQYF.

This clonotype has a count of ten or more. The gene calls are TRBV4-2 and TRBJ1-5; no firm D call. This CDR3 is built from 14 residues. The V gene's germline CDR1 is LGHNA and CDR2 YNFKEQ. Deletions cut 0 bases from V and 6 bases from J, with 9 bases between. DNA of the CDR3: TGTGCCAGCAGCCAAGAAGGCCCCCGTCAGCCCCAGCATTTT. It encodes CASSQEGPRQPQHF.

This clonotype was observed many times. This rearrangement joins TRBV7-2 to TRBJ2-3, with 9 bases aligning to TRBD2. CDR1 and CDR2 (germline): SGHTA, FQGNSA. The V gene end was trimmed by 2 bases and the J gene end by 4 bases; junction bases not matched to a gene: 7. The CDR3 runs to 16 residues. For the CDR3, the DNA is TGTGCCAGCAGCTTAACGGGACTAGCCATATCAGATACGCAGTATTTT. Amino acid sequence: CASSLTGLAISDTQYF.

This clonotype has ten or more counts. This rearrangement joins TRBV7-6 to TRBJ2-5, with 9 bases identical to TRBD1. This CDR3 region has 17 residues. Germline CDR1 and CDR2: SGHVS and FNYEAQ. Losses at the gene ends were 4 bases for V and 3 bases for J; bases not matched to a gene: 12. The CDR3 DNA follows: TGTGCCAGCAGCTGGACAGGGGTCACCGCCGAGAAAGAGACCCAGTACTTC. Translation: CASSWTGVTAEKETQYF.

CDR3 nucleotides: TGTGCCAGCAGCTTTTGGTCAGGGGAGAATGAAAAACTGTTTTTT. Translated, it gives CASSFWSGENEKLFF. The rearrangement links TRBV7-9 to TRBJ1-4; a possible D gene is TRBD1 (6 bases). The CDR3 has 15 residues. Per germline, CDR1 SEHNR and CDR2 FQNEAQ (reference sequence). V lost 3 bases, J lost 5 bases, and 13 bases lay in between.

This clonotype was found many times. The CDR3 region is CASSDVRAGRQETQYF. In DNA form, the CDR3 reads TGTGCCAGCAGTGATGTGCGGGCGGGGAGGCAAGAGACCCAGTACTTC. The chain has TRBV2 and TRBJ2-5, with D possibly matching TRBD2 (6 bases). The ends were cut back, 3 bases at V and 2 bases at J, with 16 bases in the middle. Germline loops: CDR1 SNHLY, CDR2 FYNNEI. This CDR3 comprises 16 residues.

This clonotype has at least ten counts. The chain uses TRBV5-1 and TRBJ2-7; D ambiguous. The CDR3 has 12 residues. The germline CDR1 and CDR2 sequences are SGHRS and YFSETQ. Trimming left V 7 bases short and J 2 bases short, with 10 bases between. CDR3 amino acids: CASRFEAYEQYF. CDR3 coding DNA: TGCGCCAGCCGGTTTGAAGCCTACGAGCAGTACTTC.

In its sample, this clonotype was seen a few times. This rearrangement joins TRBV7-3 to TRBJ2-1; 7 bases are a match to TRBD2. The germline gives CDR1 SGHTA, CDR2 FQGTGA. V shed 5 bases and J 2 bases; nucleotides not matched to a gene: 9. This CDR3 has 16 residues. CDR3 DNA: TGTGCCAGCAGCCCCCAGGGCCTAGCGGCCTACAATGAGCAGTTCTTC. Amino acid sequence: CASSPQGLAAYNEQFF.

Many counts were recorded for this clonotype. This chain links TRBV11-2 with TRBJ1-1; D not resolved. The CDR3 length is 12 residues. The V gene lost 8 bases and the J gene lost 1 base, with 8 bases spanning the gap. Germline values: CDR1 SGHAT, CDR2 FQNNGV. The CDR3 region is CASGRWNTEAFF. In DNA, the CDR3 is TGTGCCAGCGGTCGGTGGAACACTGAAGCTTTCTTT.

Notes on this clonotype: Relative to the germline gene, one junction end is altered; a read error may explain this. This chain joins TRBV7-9 and TRBJ2-1; TRBD2 agrees at 9 bases. Germline CDR1 reads SEHNR; CDR2 reads FQNEAQ (reference sequence). The CDR3 is 15 amino acids. CDR3 coding DNA: TGTGCCAGCAGTGCTAGCGGGGCCTCCTACAATGTGCAGTTCTTC. Encoded protein: CASSASGASYNVQFF.

This clonotype was seen repeatedly, ten times or more. The CDR3 nucleotides read TGTGCCAGCAGTGAATACGGGAGCAATCAGCCCCAGCATTTT. Translated: CASSEYGSNQPQHF. The chain uses TRBV6-1 and TRBJ1-5; D remains ambiguous. The CDR3 has 14 amino acids. Germline V lookup: CDR1 MNHNS, CDR2 SASEGT. V lost 2 bases and J lost 1, with 6 bases in between.

J is TRBJ1-1 and V is TRBV30, with D uncertain. Looked up from germline, CDR1 is GTSNPN and CDR2 is SVGIG (reference sequence). CDR3 length equals 14 residues. V shed 0 bases and J shed 4 bases, with 12 bases lying between them. The CDR3 sequence is CAWSVRKGSTEAFF. CDR3 in DNA: TGTGCCTGGAGTGTACGAAAAGGGAGCACTGAAGCTTTCTTT. The full variable domain, rest sourced from reference TRBV30 and TRBJ1-1, is SQTIHQWPATLVQPVGSPLSLECTVEGTSNPNLYWYRQAAGRGLQLLFYSVGIGQISSEVPQNLSASRPQDRQFILSSKKLLLSDSGFYLCAWSVRKGSTEAFFGQGTRLTVV.

By share, this clonotype ranks as medium-sized. The chain couples TRBV7-9 to TRBJ2-1; a weak D match, TRBD2 (5 bases). Looked up from germline, CDR1 is SEHNR and CDR2 is FQNEAQ (reference sequence). V lost 5 bases to trimming and J lost 2 bases, with 10 bases between them. This CDR3 region has 14 residues. The CDR3 loop is CASSVGSAYNEQFF. The CDR3 nucleotides read TGTGCCAGCAGCGTTGGTAGCGCCTACAATGAGCAGTTCTTC.

Of note for this clonotype: Being one base from a much bigger clone, this may be a read error. V is TRBV7-2 and J is TRBJ1-4; D may be TRBD1 (5 bases). CDR1 SGHTA and CDR2 FQGNSA come from the germline V gene. CDR3 length: 13 residues. Trimming took off 5 bases at V and 8 bases at J, with 12 bases between the two ends. In nucleotides, the CDR3 is TGTGCCAGCAGCCGGGTCAGGGACGAAAAACTGTTTTTT. The encoded protein is CASSRVRDEKLFF.

This clonotype was observed a handful of times. V usage is TRBV5-6 and J usage is TRBJ2-1; weak D call: TRBD2 (5 bases). Per germline, CDR1 SGHDT and CDR2 YYEEEE. V was clipped by 0 bases and J by 3 bases, with 13 bases between them. The CDR3 extends over 16 amino acids. This CDR3 reads CASSLGLRGIYNEQFF. In nucleotides, the CDR3 is TGTGCCAGCAGCTTGGGGTTAAGAGGGATCTACAATGAGCAGTTCTTC.

By sample fraction, this clonotype is medium-sized. The gene calls are TRBV12-3 or TRBV12-4 and TRBJ1-4; D is unresolved. CDR3 length equals 15 residues. With 6 bases removed from V and 0 bases from J, the gap between germline ends came to 11 bases. The CDR3 nucleotides read TGTGCCAGCAGCCCAAGGCAGACAACTAATGAAAAACTGTTTTTT. It codes for CASSPRQTTNEKLFF.

This chain joins TRBV7-7 and TRBJ2-1; 7 positions match TRBD1. Germline V gives CDR1 SSHAT, CDR2 FNYEAQ (reference sequence). V lost 1 base to trimming and J lost 6 bases; unmatched junction nucleotides: 3. CDR3 length: 14 amino acids. The CDR3 protein is CASSLDRGVNEQFF. CDR3 coding DNA: TGTGCCAGCAGCTTAGACAGGGGTGTCAATGAGCAGTTCTTC.

This clonotype showed up many times. The V and J genes are TRBV2 and TRBJ1-4; perhaps TRBD1 as D (6 bases). The CDR3 is made up of 13 amino acids. Per germline, CDR1 SNHLY and CDR2 FYNNEI. Trimming took off 6 bases at V and 7 bases at J, with 12 bases between the two ends. CDR3 sequence (DNA): TGTGCCAGCAGGGGGGACAACGGTGAAAAACTGTTTTTT. The encoded protein is CASRGDNGEKLFF.

This clonotype was seen repeatedly, ten times or more. The chain carries TRBV10-3 and TRBJ2-4; D call uncertain. The CDR3 has 16 amino acids. Germline values: CDR1 ENHRY, CDR2 SYGVKD. V was shortened by 8 bases and J by 0 bases, with 17 bases between the two germline ends. The DNA of the CDR3 is TGTGCCATCTCGTCCGATACCAGCTTAGCCAAAAACATTCAGTACTTC. Translation gives CAISSDTSLAKNIQYF.

The chain combines TRBV24-1 with TRBJ2-1, with D perhaps matching TRBD1 or TRBD2 (5 bases each). This CDR3 has 12 amino acids. Trimming shortened V by 9 bases and J by 4 bases, and 9 bases separated the two germline ends. From germline, CDR1 is KGHDR and CDR2 SFDVKD. DNA for the CDR3: TGTGCCACCGGGGACCGTTACAATGAGCAGTTCTTC. Translating it yields CATGDRYNEQFF.

This clonotype was recorded at least ten times. V is TRBV6-2 or TRBV6-3 and J is TRBJ2-5, with D maybe TRBD2 (5 bases). The CDR3 is made up of 12 amino acids. The germline CDR1 and CDR2 sequences are MNHEY and SVGEGT. The V and J ends lost 2 bases and 4 bases respectively, with 5 bases between them. The DNA for the CDR3 is TGTGCCAGCAGTTACACTAGAGAGACCCAGTACTTC. Translation: CASSYTRETQYF.

In this sample, this clonotype turned up many times. The gene calls are TRBV12-3 or TRBV12-4 and TRBJ2-7, with no clear D. V lost 3 bases to trimming and J lost 3 bases, with 9 bases between them. The CDR3 spans 13 residues. The CDR3 DNA is TGTGCCAGCAGTTTCCAAATAGGCTACGAGCAGTACTTC. Protein: CASSFQIGYEQYF.

This clonotype has at least ten counts. This sequence joins TRBV5-6 and TRBJ2-7, with TRBD1 matching 10 bases. The CDR3 contains 13 residues. Trimming at V came to 4 bases and at J to 5 bases, leaving 3 bases not matched to a gene. CDR1 is SGHDT and CDR2 is YYEEEE in the germline V gene. The CDR3 region is CASSLDRGHEQYF. CDR3 DNA sequence: TGTGCCAGCAGCCTCGACAGGGGGCACGAGCAGTACTTC.

The chain combines TRBV4-3 with TRBJ2-2, with TRBD1 as a possible D gene (6 bases). CDR3 length: 16 residues. Germline V gene lookup returns CDR1 LGHNA and CDR2 YSLEER. V was clipped by 4 bases and J by 4 bases, with 16 bases between them. Here the CDR3 reads CASSPTIGGGTGELFF. DNA for the CDR3: TGCGCCAGCAGCCCCACGATTGGGGGCGGCACCGGGGAGCTGTTTTTT.

The rearrangement uses TRBV6-5 and TRBJ2-5; 10 bases match TRBD2. The CDR3 extends over 14 amino acids. The V gene end was trimmed by 8 bases and the J gene end by 3 bases; junction bases not matched to a gene: 6. Per the germline V gene, CDR1 is MNHEY and CDR2 is SVGAGI. The CDR3 spells CASRRTSGKETQYF. CDR3 in DNA: TGTGCCAGCCGCCGGACTAGCGGAAAAGAGACCCAGTACTTC.